This entry concerns a single TCR beta chain. This record belongs to a study of blood T cell repertoires in COVID-19. About the research overall: T cells, B-cell-depleted T cells, or PBMCs provided the cDNA or gDNA that served as material.

Deletions cut 0 bases from V and 7 bases from J, with 13 bases between. Looked up from germline, CDR1 is GTSNPN and CDR2 is SVGIG (reference sequence). This CDR3 region has 14 residues. Some clones are missing from TCRdb's copy, which holds only in-frame ones; the method was immunoSEQ multiplex PCR. The sample has a few hundred thousand clones, roughly 90% seen once. Sequencing was done on a sample of PBMCs or T cells enriched from blood (not recorded which). The TCR was taken from a man aged 35 to 55 who had recovered from COVID-19. The chain links TRBV30 to TRBJ1-5; D is perhaps TRBD1 (5 bases). CDR3: CAWSVPQGHQPQHF. CDR3 coding DNA: TGTGCCTGGAGTGTTCCGCAGGGCCACCAGCCCCAGCATTTT.